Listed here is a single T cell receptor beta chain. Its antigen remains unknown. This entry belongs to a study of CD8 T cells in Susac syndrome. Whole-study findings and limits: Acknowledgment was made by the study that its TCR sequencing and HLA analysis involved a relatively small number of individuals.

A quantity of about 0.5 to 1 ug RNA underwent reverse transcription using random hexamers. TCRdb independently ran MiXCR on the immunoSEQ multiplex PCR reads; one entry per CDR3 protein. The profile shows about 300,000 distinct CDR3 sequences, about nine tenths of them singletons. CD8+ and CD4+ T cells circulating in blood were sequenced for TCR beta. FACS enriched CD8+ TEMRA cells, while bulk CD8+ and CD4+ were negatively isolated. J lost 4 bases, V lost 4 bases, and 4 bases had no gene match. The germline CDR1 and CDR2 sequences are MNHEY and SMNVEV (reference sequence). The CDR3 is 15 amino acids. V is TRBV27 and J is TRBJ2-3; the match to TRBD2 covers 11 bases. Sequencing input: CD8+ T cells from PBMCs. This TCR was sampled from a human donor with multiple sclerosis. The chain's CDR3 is CASSYPSGGSDTQYF. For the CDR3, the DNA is TGTGCCAGCAGTTACCCTAGCGGGGGGTCAGATACGCAGTATTTT.